The rows below give T cell receptor beta chains drawn from one sample of a study of shared clonotypes between healthy human individuals. Only in-frame clones appear in the TCRdb table, and some are missing; sequencing was by immunoSEQ multiplex PCR. The data show under 2.5 million clones, around 93% seen once. The sequencing sample was made of naive CD4+ T cells from PBMCs. Source of these receptors: a man aged 18-30 years in good health. Some clones in this sample may be carry-over from other donors' samples. Each CDR3 is given with its conserved first and last residue. The order of the fields is J gene, V gene, clone size, D gene, CDR3 protein, CDR3 DNA. A D gene is named only where the DNA matches it firmly. Expanded clones get a size class; other rows say once, few or many, or leave the size out.

TRBJ2-7 TRBV29-1 . . CSVVYHSYEQYF TGCAGCGTTGTCTATCACAGCTACGAGCAGTACTTC
TRBJ2-2 TRBV5-4 . . CASSLGAGIADTGELFF TGTGCCAGCAGCTTGGGGGCCGGGATTGCGGACACCGGGGAGCTGTTTTTT
TRBJ2-2 TRBV28 . . CASSLSTARAEKLFF TGTGCCAGCAGTTTATCGACAGCCCGGGCGGAGAAGCTGTTTTTT
TRBJ1-1 TRBV5-4 . TRBD1 CASSPGDRVTEAFF TGTGCCAGCAGCCCCGGTGACAGGGTGACTGAAGCTTTCTTT
TRBJ2-1 TRBV9 . TRBD2 CASSADLSAGAYNEQFF TGTGCCAGCAGCGCGGATTTGTCGGCGGGAGCATACAATGAGCAGTTCTTC
TRBJ1-5 TRBV6-5 . TRBD1 CASSQPQGGNQPQHF TGTGCCAGCAGTCAACCCCAGGGGGGGAATCAGCCCCAGCATTTT
TRBJ2-5 TRBV7-9 . TRBD2 CASSPGTSGSESGTQYF TGTGCCAGCAGCCCGGGGACTAGCGGGAGCGAATCGGGGACCCAGTACTTC
TRBJ2-7 TRBV7-8 . . CASSPTTGRATSYEQYF TGTGCCAGCAGCCCAACCACGGGCAGGGCCACCTCCTACGAGCAGTACTTC
TRBJ2-1 TRBV5-4 . . CASSPGGGTRNNEQFF TGTGCCAGCAGCCCGGGGGGCGGGACCCGAAACAATGAGCAGTTCTTC
TRBJ1-2 TRBV7-9 . . CASSLELTDLGYTF TGTGCCAGCAGCTTAGAGTTAACAGATCTCGGCTACACCTTC
TRBJ1-5 TRBV7-2 . . CASSSFLRGGSNQPQHF TGTGCCAGCAGCTCATTCCTCCGGGGGGGAAGCAATCAGCCCCAGCATTTT
TRBJ1-2 TRBV29-1 . . CSVEAPVGNQGGYTF TGCAGCGTTGAAGCCCCTGTTGGAAACCAGGGCGGCTACACCTTC
TRBJ2-2 TRBV19 . . CASLSTGELFF TGTGCCAGTCTTTCTACCGGGGAGCTGTTTTTT
TRBJ2-5 TRBV5-1 . . CASSLAQIPTIQETQYF TGCGCCAGCAGCTTGGCCCAGATACCGACGATACAAGAGACCCAGTACTTC
TRBJ2-3 TRBV11-3 . . CASSLESGTTDTQYF TGTGCCAGCAGCTTAGAGTCGGGGACCACAGATACGCAGTATTTT
TRBJ2-1 TRBV10-3 . TRBD2 CAISEFLREHFAYNEQFF TGTGCCATCAGTGAGTTTTTGCGGGAGCATTTCGCCTACAATGAGCAGTTCTTC
TRBJ2-1 TRBV20-1 . . CSASSYNEQFF TGCAGTGCTTCTAGTTACAATGAGCAGTTCTTC
TRBJ2-6 TRBV15 . . CATSSRSSGANVLTF TGTGCCACCAGCTCCCGCAGCTCTGGGGCCAACGTCCTGACTTTC
TRBJ1-4 TRBV29-1 . . CSVEDRGGGREKLFF TGCAGCGTTGAAGATCGGGGAGGCGGAAGAGAAAAACTGTTTTTT
TRBJ2-7 TRBV10-1 . . CASSESGTRSEQYF TGCGCCAGCAGTGAGTCAGGTACCCGGAGCGAGCAGTACTTC
TRBJ2-1 TRBV27 once TRBD2 CASISLGLSGNEQFF TGTGCCAGCATTTCACTCGGGCTTAGCGGGAATGAGCAGTTCTTC
TRBJ1-2 TRBV5-1 . TRBD1 CASSPHRQGVNYGYTF TGCGCCAGCAGCCCTCATCGACAGGGGGTAAACTATGGCTACACCTTC
TRBJ1-6 TRBV5-1 once . CASTPGAGNSPLHF TGCGCCAGCACCCCAGGGGCGGGAAATTCACCCCTCCACTTT
TRBJ1-4 TRBV18 . . CASSPLAGNEKLFF TGTGCCAGCTCACCGTTGGCAGGGAATGAAAAACTGTTTTTT
TRBJ2-1 TRBV6-4 . TRBD2 CASRRGLAGGNEQFF TGTGCCAGCAGGCGAGGACTAGCGGGAGGGAATGAGCAGTTCTTC
TRBJ2-3 TRBV5-1 once . CASSLRGWANTERQYF TGCGCCAGCAGCTTGAGGGGATGGGCCAATACGGAGAGGCAGTATTTT
TRBJ1-1 TRBV28 . TRBD1 CASSRQGRAFF TGTGCCAGCAGCAGACAGGGGCGAGCTTTCTTT
TRBJ2-3 TRBV27 . . CASSLVSGTQYF TGTGCCAGCAGTTTAGTAAGTGGTACGCAGTATTTT
TRBJ2-5 TRBV2 . TRBD2 CASSETSGRAETQYF TGTGCCAGCAGTGAAACTAGCGGGAGGGCAGAGACCCAGTACTTC
TRBJ2-7 TRBV28 . TRBD1 CAIGDRGFYEQYF TGTGCCATTGGGGACAGGGGATTCTACGAGCAGTACTTC
TRBJ2-7 TRBV5-1 . TRBD1 CASSSPGQGAVEQYF TGCGCCAGCAGCTCTCCGGGACAGGGGGCCGTCGAGCAGTACTTC
TRBJ2-7 TRBV29-1 . . CSVQEGRSSYEQYF TGCAGCGTACAAGAAGGCAGGAGCTCCTACGAGCAGTACTTC
TRBJ1-5 TRBV6-1 once TRBD1 CASSVGSTGNNQPQHF TGTGCCAGCAGTGTGGGTTCGACAGGGAACAATCAGCCCCAGCATTTT
TRBJ2-1 TRBV29-1 . TRBD1 CSVDRGHSYNEQFF TGCAGCGTTGACAGGGGGCATTCCTACAATGAGCAGTTCTTC
TRBJ2-7 TRBV18 . TRBD1 CASSPRTGDTEQYF TGTGCCAGCTCACCTCGGACAGGGGATACCGAGCAGTACTTC
TRBJ2-7 TRBV6-5 . . CASTRSLSLEQYF TGTGCCAGCACTCGCAGCTTAAGCCTCGAGCAGTACTTC
TRBJ2-3 TRBV5-1 . . CASSFTGITDTQYF TGCGCCAGCAGCTTTACAGGAATCACAGATACGCAGTATTTT
TRBJ1-2 TRBV4-3 . . CASGSPGDYGYTF TGCGCCAGCGGTTCTCCCGGGGATTATGGCTACACCTTC
TRBJ2-2 TRBV6-4 . TRBD2 CASSDSTGGARHPGELFF TGTGCCAGCAGTGACTCGACGGGGGGGGCACGACACCCCGGGGAGCTGTTTTTT
TRBJ2-7 TRBV28 once . CASSFLATYEQYF TGTGCCAGCAGTTTCCTAGCGACCTACGAGCAGTACTTC
TRBJ2-3 TRBV12-5 . TRBD1 CASGAGTGGTDTQYF TGTGCTAGTGGTGCGGGGACAGGGGGCACAGATACGCAGTATTTT
TRBJ1-5 TRBV21-1 . . CASRTFTGGNQPQHF TGTGCCAGCCGTACCTTCACTGGGGGCAATCAGCCCCAGCATTTT
TRBJ2-7 TRBV6-1 once . CASSEKGQFYEQYF TGTGCCAGCAGTGAAAAAGGGCAGTTCTACGAGCAGTACTTC
TRBJ2-1 TRBV11-2 . . CASSLEGWGSDEQFF TGTGCCAGCAGCTTAGAGGGCTGGGGGTCGGATGAGCAGTTCTTC
TRBJ1-1 TRBV5-4 . TRBD1 CASSIGGGWTEAFF TGTGCCAGCAGTATAGGGGGCGGATGGACTGAAGCTTTCTTT
TRBJ2-5 TRBV7-2 . TRBD1 CASSPSQGAWETQYF TGTGCCAGCAGTCCGAGTCAGGGGGCGTGGGAGACCCAGTACTTC
TRBJ2-7 TRBV25-1 . . CASSRPLATHEQYF TGTGCCAGCAGTCGACCCCTAGCGACGCACGAGCAGTACTTC
TRBJ2-7 TRBV27 . . CASSPRGPRLSYEQYF TGTGCCAGCAGTCCGAGGGGACCGCGGCTGTCCTACGAGCAGTACTTC
TRBJ2-7 TRBV29-1 . . CSVQKNRGQVSEQYF TGCAGCGTCCAAAAGAATAGAGGGCAGGTGAGCGAGCAGTACTTC
TRBJ1-3 TRBV25-1 . . CATLAGTGNTIYF TGTGCCACCTTAGCCGGGACTGGAAACACCATATATTTT
TRBJ1-2 TRBV11-1 . . CASSPNGYYGYTF TGTGCCAGCAGCCCCAATGGATACTATGGCTACACCTTC
TRBJ2-3 TRBV7-2 . TRBD2 CASSFTSGSSDTQYF TGTGCCAGCAGCTTCACTAGCGGGAGCTCAGATACGCAGTATTTT
TRBJ1-3 TRBV20-1 . . CSVGFGNTIYF TGCAGTGTAGGTTTTGGAAACACCATATATTTT
TRBJ2-7 TRBV28 . TRBD1 CASSDRGTGSYEQYF TGTGCCAGCAGCGATAGGGGGACAGGCTCCTACGAGCAGTACTTC
TRBJ2-7 TRBV7-2 . TRBD2 CASSLSLAGDLGEQYF TGTGCCAGCAGCTTATCGCTAGCGGGAGATTTGGGCGAGCAGTACTTC
TRBJ1-6 TRBV5-4 . . CASSLPGTHNSPLHF TGTGCCAGCAGCTTGCCGGGGACGCACAATTCACCCCTCCACTTT
TRBJ2-3 TRBV27 . . CASSLSRHGTDTQYF TGTGCCAGCAGTTTATCGCGACATGGCACAGATACGCAGTATTTT
TRBJ2-3 TRBV2 . . CASIVGYSDTQYF TGTGCCAGCATAGTAGGTTATTCAGATACGCAGTATTTT
TRBJ1-2 TRBV11-2 few . CASSALRATYGYTF TGTGCCAGCAGCGCCCTCCGGGCCACCTATGGCTACACCTTC